This TCR beta chain was found in a study of cytomegalovirus exposure and HLA in healthy donors (dated by TCRdb to 2016 to 2017). Study-wide context: According to an earlier analysis of several hundred of the donors, about 179 million T cells yielded over 90 million unique TCR beta sequences and approximately 300 Gb of sequence data. An early release that covered several hundred HLA-typed donors contained 300 to 350 gigabases of sequencing data and around 85 million unique TCR sequences. Of the roughly 400 genotyped donors, 65% to 90% fell in the genetic ancestry cluster associated with self-reported Caucasian donors. The study was designed to test whether signatures of past pathogen exposure could be identified by cataloging public T cell receptors. The T cell repertoires of 670 or so subjects were profiled by immunosequencing and related to cytomegalovirus serostatus. Along with the approximately 600-subject first cohort, a separate validation cohort of around 120 different subjects was used. High-throughput TCR immunosequencing, statistical association of individual TCRs with disease status, and machine learning were combined to predict cytomegalovirus infection status. To study patterns of TCR occurrence, a later analysis re-analyzed previously published TCR beta repertoires from around 660 donors and added high-resolution HLA genotyping. Rather than drawing on any new phenotypic data, the later analysis identified candidate immune exposures from TCR beta sequences and the way those sequences occurred across donors. An earlier analysis of approximately 500 of the donors applied high-throughput TCR beta sequencing to assess whether each TCR beta V gene segment acted as functional or pseudogenic. Donor age, sex, ethnicity and CMV serostatus were compiled alongside the repertoire data. In a later genetic analysis, genome-wide SNP genotypes for about three fifths of the roughly 670 donors were used, and that subset was treated as a discovery cohort. All discovery cohort repertoires had been generated on a single sequencing platform. Class I and class II HLA loci were covered by the typing at four-digit resolution. The number of donors typed differed by locus, with about 629-640 for A, B, C, DRB1 and DQB1, around 520 for DQA1, 606 for DPA1, and 450 to 480 for DPB1. Roughly 5 DR-DQ haplotypes were treated as single units for association and clustering because of strong linkage in the cohort. On average, roughly 250,000 unique TCR beta nucleotide sequences were sequenced per donor among roughly 430 genotyped donors of the cohort, with around 19% of those sequences being non-productive. Study-wide findings and limitations: Presence/absence analyses assumed roughly uniform sequencing depth across donors, an assumption that may not hold. Correlated functional status among segregating V segments might reflect linkage disequilibrium, but an unknown experimental factor could not be ruled out. In the study, around 150 TCR beta chains were listed as associated with cytomegalovirus. Because some donors lacked HLA typing at each locus, the association tests relied only on the typed subset. When HLA alleles, especially DR and DQ, strongly co-occurred, attributing TCR associations to individual alleles was difficult. The earlier analysis of about 600 of the donors excluded over 15 rarely observed V segments, including chromosome 9 orphons, because counts were too low. This cohort had only TCR beta chains sequenced, and the lack of alpha or paired-chain data limited which features could be detected. Compared with the approximately 710-donor mean, donors in an Asian-associated ancestry cluster had fewer N-insertions in productive TCRs, according to a later genetic analysis. While some public TCRs were present in many individuals, most TCR sequences turned up only very rarely across donors. A later genetic analysis associated a missense DCLRE1C variant with V-gene and J-gene trimming of TCR beta chains, and an independent cohort replicated the association. Because the 87-base-pair reads could not distinguish some IMGT-functional V segments, including TRBV6-2 and TRBV6-3, those segments were excluded. Several of the top co-occurrence clusters appeared to be linked to parvovirus B19, influenza, CMV and Epstein-Barr virus, according to a later analysis. In vitro tests confirmed that a few of the cytomegalovirus-associated TCR beta chains recognize cytomegalovirus antigens. A group of highly shared sequence variants was considered likely to be a technical artifact of the sequencing pipeline. In an earlier analysis of more than 450 of the donors, most TCR beta V segments were observed in productive rearrangements about 87% or about 30% of the time, broadly matching IMGT annotations. The classifier was reported to diagnose cytomegalovirus status with high specificity and sensitivity in both the original cohort and the validation cohort. CMV serostatus was the only immune exposure information available for the cohort. In a later analysis, 16,951 TCR beta sequences were associated with specific HLA alleles at a false discovery rate of 0.05. The authors suggested that the approach could potentially be extended to other disease states and immunological phenotypes. A further reported finding was that TCR beta sequences accurately predicted the HLA-A and HLA-B alleles for most subjects in the first cohort. In a later analysis, HLA-associated TCR beta chains showed more clonal expansion and lower generation probabilities than non-associated chains that were equally common. A later analysis found that TCR association rates varied across HLA loci, with DRB1 alleles showing the most associated TCRs and HLA-C alleles the fewest. Most CMV-associated TCR beta chains appeared to be HLA-restricted in a later analysis, and the HLA associations seemed to be driven largely by CMV exposure.

CDR1 and CDR2, per the germline V gene, are MNHNS and SASEGT. V was cut back by 5 bases and J by 3 bases, leaving a gap of 13 bases between them. Reading from cysteine to phenylalanine, the CDR3 counts 14 amino acids. Only the CDR3 DNA stays, 42 bases, in frame from base 1. Library preparation employed the immunoSEQ multiplex PCR assay. For the multiplex PCR, a mixture combining 60 forward primers for TCR Vbeta segments and 13 reverse primers for TCR Jbeta segments was used. The CDR3 region of rearranged TCR beta genes was amplified from genomic DNA with a multiplex PCR assay. Amplified TCR beta libraries were sequenced as 87-base-pair reads on the Illumina HiSeq System. The authors' pipeline ran thus. A later analysis tallied tens of millions of unique TCR beta chains across the 610 or so repertoires, and some 10 million of those chains were shared by two or more donors. Raw reads were error-corrected and collapsed into unique sequences with a nearest-neighbor algorithm that merged closely related sequences to remove PCR and sequencing errors. To assign V, D and J gene segments, CDR3 sequences were aligned to IMGT reference sequences. For a sequence to be retained, a match of at least six nucleotides was required to both a V gene segment and a J gene segment. Rearrangements were classified as productive when the CDR3 lacked stop codons and remained in frame with V and J, and all other rearrangements were classified as non-productive. CDR3 was defined according to IMGT convention as the region running from the second conserved V-encoded cysteine to the conserved J-encoded phenylalanine. The earlier analysis of some 580 of the donors excluded any sequence lacking an unambiguous match to a single V gene segment. An earlier analysis of approximately 590 of the donors called V segments functional above 56.7% productive rearrangements and segregating when the between-donor standard deviation exceeded 5%. A statistical classification framework was built to diagnose cytomegalovirus status from the catalog of TCR beta chain sequences. V and J gene assignment, in a later analysis, came from comparing TCR nucleotide sequences with IMGT/GENE-DB human TR gene sequences. A later analysis assigned CDR3 sequences and most-parsimonious VDJ recombination scenarios with the TCRdist pipeline. A later analysis defined each TCR beta chain by its CDR3 amino acid sequence plus V-gene family, and excluded reads lacking a unique V-gene family. A later analysis removed 450 to 600 highly shared, low-generation-probability nucleotide sequences to deal with suspected cross-contamination and a sequencing artifact. For each public chain, a later analysis derived a clonal expansion index from normalized ranks of inferred template counts within each repertoire. In a later analysis, generation probabilities were computed with a VDJ recombination model fitted to out-of-frame rearrangements, and the resulting probabilities were checked against IGoR. In a later analysis, TCR-TCR, TCR-HLA and TCR-CMV co-occurrence was scored with hypergeometric tests, and a repertoire-size bias correction was applied to TCR pairs. To estimate false discovery rates, a later analysis permuted the HLA or CMV assignments 20 times. In a later analysis, co-occurring TCRs were grouped with DBSCAN, and TCRdist sequence similarity was added when clustering was performed within HLA-allele-positive subsets. For co-occurrence clustering, repertoires with fewer than 30,000 or more than 120,000 public chains were excluded, along with 5 or 6 repertoires with anomalous nucleotide sharing. TCRdb carries this immuneACCESS record with in-frame sequences only. Its versions omit some clonotypes, under half of them owing to an unresolved V gene in the studies checked, with the rest unexplained. V and J calls and clone size are given by that table; D and trimming were obtained from the DNA. The sample table contains 100,000 to 150,000 clones; only one count was recorded for about 81% of them. The top ten constitute 5.5% to 6% of the sample.

For this clone: Its antigen specificity is not known. Per-base quality was not reported, and no clone a single base away is much larger than it.

The cohort was made up of approximately 670 healthy bone marrow donors. All cohort members were sampled while nominally healthy, although unrecorded immune exposures were likely present. The donor tested CMV seropositive, placing the donor among the 290 or so seropositive members of the cohort. A peripheral blood sample was collected from each donor, and TCR beta sequencing was performed on peripheral blood mononuclear cells. The Qiagen DNeasy Blood Extraction Kit was used to extract genomic DNA from the blood cell samples. The receptor was derived from a woman aged 35 to 49 in good health and CMV-seropositive. The sequencing input was PBMCs. The chain joins TRBV6-1 to TRBJ1-1; TRBD1 might be the D gene, on 6 matching bases. The CDR3 protein is CASSINTGYTEAFF. The sequenced DNA is TGTGCCAGCAGTATTAATACAGGGTACACTGAAGCTTTCTTT.